This T cell receptor (beta chain) was sequenced for a study of cytomegalovirus exposure and HLA in healthy donors. 60 Vbeta and 13 Jbeta primers were used in PCR. Assay used: immunoSEQ multiplex PCR; TCRdb lists only in-frame clones, some missing. The repertoire holds around 110,000 clones, with approximately 80% as singletons. Germline V gives CDR1 SGHTA, CDR2 FQGNSA. J gave up 5 bases and V 1 base, and 6 bases lay outside the gene matches. This CDR3 has 16 amino acids. The sequence was obtained from a woman younger than 45 in good health and CMV-seronegative. V usage is TRBV7-2 and J usage is TRBJ2-7; TRBD2 matches 12 bases. The material sequenced was PBMCs. The CDR3 loop is CASSLVLAGGDHEQYF. CDR3 sequence (DNA): TGTGCCAGCAGCTTAGTTCTAGCGGGAGGGGACCACGAGCAGTACTTC.